This T cell receptor (beta chain) is from a study of kidney transplant recipient with SARS-CoV-2 infection. CDR1 and CDR2 (germline): MNHEY, SMNVEV (reference sequence). The CDR3 is 12 amino acids. In the case of this clonotype: The junction differs from germline at one of its ends, possibly a read error.

Via MiXCR, TCRdb re-called the reads, giving one row per CDR3 protein. Here the sample spans 200,000 to 300,000 distinct CDR3 sequences, around 30% being singletons. The sample in question was a blood sample, obtained at baseline and on day 111 from a kidney transplant recipient. This chain joins TRBV27 and TRBJ1-5; D remains unclear. The receptor comes from a young adult male patient who had COVID-19 and was a kidney transplant recipient. A subset of T cells may come from the graft donor. The DNA for the CDR3 is TGCACCAGCAGCCCTAGGAATCAGCCCCAGCATTTT. It is translated as CTSSPRNQPQHF.